This entry lists 14 T cell receptor beta chains sequenced from one sample in a study of shared clonotypes between healthy human individuals. The data were produced by immunoSEQ multiplex PCR, yet TCRdb's version contains in-frame clones alone and is incomplete. The sample consists of just over 2,000,000 clones, roughly 94% of them appearing once. Positively selected for CCR7, the CD45RO-negative cells used as naive CD8 cells excluded terminally differentiated effector memory CD45RA+ cells. The specimen was naive CD8+ T cells sorted from blood. The receptors were sampled from a man aged 18 to 30 in good health.

This clone showed up just once. The chain employs TRBV7-9 and TRBJ1-5, with TRBD1 matching over 10 bases. The V and J ends lost 4 bases and 5 bases, in that order; junction bases with no gene match: 2. CDR3 length: 14 residues. The V gene's germline CDR1 is SEHNR and CDR2 FQNEAQ (reference sequence). The CDR3 sequence: CASSSTGGDQPQHF. The DNA for the CDR3 is TGTGCCAGCAGCTCGACAGGGGGCGATCAGCCCCAGCATTTT.

This chain connects TRBV2 to TRBJ2-1, with 13 bases matching TRBD2. The germline gives CDR1 SNHLY, CDR2 FYNNEI. The V segment lost 6 bases and the J segment 1 base; nucleotides outside the gene matches: 3. This CDR3 has 16 residues. The CDR3 nucleotides are TGTGCCAGCAGGAGACTAGCGGGGGGTTCCTACAATGAGCAGTTCTTC. Its protein is CASRRLAGGSYNEQFF.

The chain recombines TRBV10-3 with TRBJ2-6; D perhaps matches TRBD1 (6 bases). Germline assignment: CDR1 ENHRY and CDR2 SYGVKD. Trimming shortened V by 8 bases and J by 0 bases, and 8 bases separated the two germline ends. This CDR3 has 14 residues. In DNA form, the CDR3 reads TGTGCCATCGGGGACACCTCTGGGGCCAACGTCCTGACTTTC. This codes for CAIGDTSGANVLTF.

The chain joins TRBV12-5 to TRBJ2-3; D may match TRBD1 or TRBD2 (5 bases each). The CDR3 covers 14 residues. Germline assignment: CDR1 LGHNT and CDR2 FRNRAP. V was pared by 2 bases and J by 4 bases, with 10 bases between. This CDR3 is CASGLSGGPDTQYF. CDR3 nucleotide sequence: TGTGCTAGTGGTTTGAGTGGGGGACCAGATACGCAGTATTTT.

The chain employs TRBV4-3 and TRBJ2-7; TRBD2 agrees at 7 bases. This CDR3 has 15 residues. The trim removed 8 bases at V and 2 bases at J, leaving 12 bases unmatched. The germline V gene has CDR1 LGHNA and CDR2 YSLEER. DNA for the CDR3: TGCGCCAGCTCCTCCGGCCCGGGAGGACCCTACGAGCAGTACTTC. As protein: CASSSGPGGPYEQYF.

The rearrangement uses TRBV6-5 and TRBJ2-3; 8 bases are a match to TRBD2. This CDR3 spans 13 amino acids. Germline V gene data show CDR1 as MNHEY and CDR2 as SVGAGI. The V segment lost 0 bases and the J segment 13 bases; nucleotides outside the gene matches: 6. The CDR3 region is CASSYSSSGSEYF. The CDR3 DNA is TGTGCCAGCAGTTACTCGAGCAGCGGGAGTGAGTATTTT.

This chain joins TRBV7-6 and TRBJ2-3, with D possibly matching TRBD2 (6 bases). V was cut by 1 base and J by 4 bases, with 21 bases left in between. CDR1 is SGHVS, CDR2 FNYEAQ, per germline. CDR3 length: 18 residues. CDR3 nucleotides: TGTGCCAGCAGCTTAGTCGGGGGAGACAGCGGCGGTCCAGATACGCAGTATTTT. It encodes CASSLVGGDSGGPDTQYF. Full variable domain (remainder filled in from reference TRBV7-6 and TRBJ2-3): GAGVSQSPRYKVTKRGQDVALRCDPISGHVSLYWYRQALGQGPEFLTYFNYEAQQDKSGLPNDRFSAERPEGSISTLTIQRTEQRDSAMYRCASSLVGGDSGGPDTQYFGPGTRLTVL.

For the CDR3, the DNA is TGTGCCAGCAGCCCCCCGCGGGAGGGCCCCCACGAGCAGTACTTC. Translating gives CASSPPREGPHEQYF. The V and J genes are TRBV2 and TRBJ2-7, with 9 bases aligning to TRBD2. Germline V gives CDR1 SNHLY, CDR2 FYNNEI. The CDR3 runs to 15 residues. Trimming cost V 6 bases and J 5 bases; bases outside gene matches: 11.

The CDR3 nucleotides are TGTGCCAGCAGCAGTACAGGGAATAGCAATCAGCCCCAGCATTTT. Protein product: CASSSTGNSNQPQHF. The chain recombines TRBV27 with TRBJ1-5; TRBD1 might be the D (6 bases). V lost 6 bases, J lost 0 bases, and 12 bases lay in between. From germline, CDR1 is MNHEY and CDR2 SMNVEV (reference sequence). This CDR3 has 15 amino acids.

V gene TRBV4-3 combines with J gene TRBJ2-7; D is possibly TRBD1 or TRBD2 (6 bases each). The V and J ends lost 1 base and 6 bases respectively, with 13 bases between them. The CDR3 consists of 14 residues. Germline CDR1 LGHNA, CDR2 YSLEER. The CDR3 DNA sequence: TGCGCCAGCAGCCAAGCACGGGGGCCTGGCGAGCAGTACTTC. The encoded protein is CASSQARGPGEQYF.

This clone was picked up one time. The V gene is TRBV10-2, the J gene TRBJ2-7; TRBD2 matches at 9 bases. Per germline, CDR1 WSHSY and CDR2 SAAADI. This CDR3 comprises 14 residues. Trimming removed 5 bases from V and 3 bases from J; junction bases left unmatched: 5. The CDR3 DNA is TGCGCCAGCAGTCCTAGCGGGACAAACTACGAGCAGTACTTC. This codes for CASSPSGTNYEQYF.

V is TRBV2 and J is TRBJ2-3; 7 bases fit TRBD2. The CDR3 extends over 13 amino acids. J was trimmed by 2 bases and V by 9 bases; bases with no gene match: 5. Germline V gene lookup returns CDR1 SNHLY and CDR2 FYNNEI. The CDR3 loop reads CASSSGATDTQYF. The CDR3 DNA is TGTGCCAGTAGCAGCGGGGCCACAGATACGCAGTATTTT.

The V gene is TRBV18, the J gene TRBJ1-3; D not resolved. This CDR3 has 20 amino acids. Looked up from germline, CDR1 is KGHSH and CDR2 is LQKENI. V was clipped by 1 base and J by 2 bases, with 24 bases between them. CDR3 amino acids: CASSPLIHLIDAKAGNTIYF. As DNA, the CDR3 is TGTGCCAGCTCACCACTGATACATTTGATCGACGCCAAGGCTGGAAACACCATATATTTT.

This chain links TRBV19 with TRBJ1-1, with unresolved D. The CDR3 is 13 amino acids. CDR1 is LNHDA, CDR2 SQIVND, per germline (reference sequence). Trimming shortened V by 5 bases and J by 1 base, and 8 bases separated the two germline ends. CDR3 in amino acids: CASSVSANTEAFF. Here the CDR3 DNA reads TGTGCCAGTAGTGTCAGCGCGAACACTGAAGCTTTCTTT.